This entry lists 32 T cell receptor beta chains sequenced from one sample in a study of T cell repertoires in cytomegalovirus infection. TCRdb passed the reads through MiXCR, listing each CDR3 protein once. The sample shows over 300,000 distinct CDR3 sequences, 15% to 20% of them seen only once. What was sequenced was PBMCs. The receptors were gathered from a human donor in good health (CMV status not recorded). Some clones in this sample may be carry-over from other donors' samples.

Many counts were recorded for this clonotype. The genes are TRBV7-2 and TRBJ2-2, with 9 bases identical to TRBD2. Germline assignment: CDR1 SGHTA and CDR2 FQGNSA. J gave up 2 bases and V 3 bases, and 4 bases lay outside the gene matches. The CDR3 consists of 16 residues. CDR3: CASSFDLAGNTGELFF. Here the CDR3 DNA reads TGTGCCAGCAGCTTCGACCTAGCGGGAAACACCGGGGAGCTGTTTTTT.

Of note for this clonotype: A much larger clone sits a single nucleotide away, making a read error possible. V and J are TRBV7-2 and TRBJ2-7, with D tentatively TRBD1 (5 bases). Germline CDR1 SGHTA, CDR2 FQGNSA. The V gene lost 5 bases and the J gene lost 2 bases, with 13 bases spanning the gap. CDR3 length equals 14 residues. The CDR3 DNA follows: TGTGCCAGCAGCACCGGACATGGACCCTACGAGCAGTACTTC. It translates to CASSTGHGPYEQYF.

The rearrangement links TRBV4-3 to TRBJ2-1, with 8 bases that match TRBD2. The CDR3 runs to 15 residues. Germline CDR1 LGHNA, CDR2 YSLEER. V was pared by 1 base and J by 10 bases, with 9 bases of the junction left unmatched. CDR3 residues: CASSQGGIAGQEQFF. The CDR3 DNA sequence: TGCGCCAGCAGCCAAGGGGGGATAGCGGGGCAGGAGCAGTTCTTC.

This clonotype was seen ten or more times. The chain is built from TRBV7-2 and TRBJ1-2; no definite D call. The length of the CDR3 is 12 residues. Trimming removed 3 bases at V and 8 bases at J, with 10 bases between. In germline, CDR1 is SGHTA, CDR2 FQGNSA. Here the CDR3 reads CASSLKGRGYTF. The CDR3 nucleotides read TGTGCCAGCAGCTTGAAAGGGCGAGGCTACACCTTC.

The CDR3 region has the DNA TGTGCCAGCAGCGGTACACCCTGGGGAAACACCATATATTTT. Protein sequence: CASSGTPWGNTIYF. This sequence joins TRBV6-2 or TRBV6-3 and TRBJ1-3; D unresolved. Germline-derived CDR1 and CDR2 are MNHEY and SVGEGT. The CDR3 loop spans 14 amino acids. The V end was cut by 6 bases, the J end by 4 bases, with 13 bases between.

In its sample, this clonotype was seen a few times. The chain combines TRBV12-5 with TRBJ2-3; D perhaps matches TRBD2 (6 bases). The CDR3 is 16 residues long. Germline V lookup: CDR1 LGHNT, CDR2 FRNRAP. Trimming took off 3 bases at V and 3 bases at J, with 16 bases between the two ends. CDR3 nucleotides: TGTGCTAGTGGTTTAGAGGGGACTGGAATGACAGATACGCAGTATTTT. This gives the protein CASGLEGTGMTDTQYF.

This rearrangement joins TRBV6-5 to TRBJ1-1, with D maybe TRBD1 (6 bases). The germline V gene encodes CDR1 MNHEY and CDR2 SVGAGI. The CDR3 length is 15 residues. The V and J ends lost 2 bases and 4 bases respectively, with 14 bases between them. The CDR3 loop is CASSYNRGARTEAFF. CDR3 DNA: TGTGCCAGCAGTTACAATCGGGGGGCGCGCACTGAAGCTTTCTTT.

The chain is built from TRBV9 and TRBJ1-1; 7 bases fit TRBD1. CDR1 is SGDLS and CDR2 is YYNGEE in the germline V gene. The CDR3 length is 15 residues. V was clipped by 4 bases and J by 0 bases; unmatched bases: 6. CDR3 nucleotides: TGTGCCAGCAGCCCCCAGGACAGGATGAACACTGAAGCTTTCTTT. Encoded protein: CASSPQDRMNTEAFF.

This clonotype was detected only once. The V and J genes are TRBV10-3 and TRBJ1-5; D is unclear. Per germline, CDR1 ENHRY and CDR2 SYGVKD. The CDR3 has 14 residues. Trimming left V 4 bases short and J 6 bases short, with 13 bases between. The CDR3 spells CAISVGGVGQPQHF. The CDR3, as DNA: TGTGCCATCAGTGTTGGTGGCGTCGGTCAGCCCCAGCATTTT.

This clonotype was picked up many times. The gene calls are TRBV28 and TRBJ2-7; TRBD1 might be the D (5 bases). The germline gives CDR1 MDHEN, CDR2 SYDVKM. CDR3 length equals 13 residues. V shed 6 bases and J shed 2 bases, with 11 bases lying between them. The CDR3 here is CASSPQAPYEQYF. The DNA of the CDR3 is TGTGCCAGCAGCCCACAGGCCCCCTACGAGCAGTACTTC.

This clonotype appeared many times. The rearrangement links TRBV7-2 to TRBJ2-7, with 7 bases matching TRBD1. This CDR3 region has 16 residues. Losses at the gene ends were 5 bases for V and 1 base for J; bases not matched to a gene: 11. Germline V gene data show CDR1 as SGHTA and CDR2 as FQGNSA. The CDR3 nucleotides are TGTGCCAGCAGCCCGTACAGACAGGGCCTTTCCTACGAGCAGTACTTC. Translation: CASSPYRQGLSYEQYF.

In its sample, this clonotype was seen many times. V usage is TRBV7-2 and J usage is TRBJ2-7, with D possibly called TRBD1 or TRBD2 (6 bases each). The CDR3 totals 15 residues. V shed 4 bases and J shed 3 bases, with 16 bases lying between them. The germline V gene has CDR1 SGHTA and CDR2 FQGNSA. The CDR3 reads CASSSVMGGRYEQYF. Written as DNA, the CDR3 is TGTGCCAGCAGCTCCGTAATGGGGGGCCGCTACGAGCAGTACTTC.

This clonotype was observed many times. The V call is TRBV7-2, the J call TRBJ1-4; a possible D gene is TRBD1 (5 bases). V dropped 5 bases and J dropped 5 bases, with 12 bases sitting between them. Germline assignment: CDR1 SGHTA and CDR2 FQGNSA. This CDR3 comprises 14 residues. As DNA, the CDR3 is TGTGCCAGCAGCCCGACTAGGGGAAATGAAAAACTGTTTTTT. This gives the protein CASSPTRGNEKLFF.

The chain has TRBV20-1 and TRBJ1-4; 9 nucleotides align to TRBD1. The CDR3 extends over 14 amino acids. Trimming removed 6 bases from V and 8 bases from J; junction bases left unmatched: 10. CDR1 and CDR2 (germline): DFQATT, SNEGSKA (reference sequence). In DNA, the CDR3 is TGCAGTGCGGGACAGGGACTCGTCTCCGAAAAACTGTTTTTT. Protein sequence: CSAGQGLVSEKLFF.

In this sample, this clonotype turned up many times. The chain is built from TRBV5-4 and TRBJ2-5; 8 bases match TRBD2. The V gene end was trimmed by 4 bases and the J gene end by 5 bases; junction bases not matched to a gene: 7. This CDR3 has 14 residues. Germline assignment: CDR1 SGHNT and CDR2 YYREEE (reference sequence). Written as DNA, the CDR3 is TGTGCCAGCAGCCACGTACTAGCGGCTGAGACCCAGTACTTC. Its translation is CASSHVLAAETQYF.

The V and J genes are TRBV9 and TRBJ2-5; TRBD2 matches at 14 bases. The V gene's germline CDR1 is SGDLS and CDR2 YYNGEE. After removal of 4 bases from V and 5 bases from J, the junction contained 10 bases not matched to a gene. The CDR3 is made up of 17 amino acids. This CDR3 reads CASSKRLAGGQAETQYF. CDR3 DNA: TGTGCCAGCAGCAAGAGACTAGCGGGGGGGCAGGCCGAGACCCAGTACTTC.

The J gene is TRBJ1-1, the V gene TRBV12-5, with no clear D. V was shortened by 7 bases and J by 1 base, with 4 bases between the two germline ends. The CDR3 runs 11 residues. CDR1 and CDR2 from the germline V gene are LGHNT and FRNRAP. DNA of the CDR3: TGTGCTAGTGCGAGGAACACTGAAGCTTTCTTT. As protein: CASARNTEAFF.

The chain combines TRBV2 with TRBJ2-3, with TRBD1 matching 10 bases. Germline CDR1 SNHLY, CDR2 FYNNEI. Trimming took 6 bases from V and 4 from J; bases not matched to a gene: 4. The CDR3 spans 14 residues. CDR3 DNA sequence: TGTGCCAGCAGCCCGACAGGGGGCTCAGATACGCAGTATTTT. Translation gives CASSPTGGSDTQYF.

V and J are TRBV20-1 and TRBJ1-2; D call uncertain. The ends were cut back, 1 base at V and 2 bases at J, with 8 bases in the middle. The germline V gene encodes CDR1 DFQATT and CDR2 SNEGSKA (reference sequence). The CDR3 extends over 13 amino acids. As DNA, the CDR3 is TGCAGTGCTAGAGCAGGATCAAACTATGGCTACACCTTC. Translated, it gives CSARAGSNYGYTF.

The chain has TRBV20-1 and TRBJ1-1; no definite D call. Germline CDR1 DFQATT, CDR2 SNEGSKA (reference sequence). The CDR3 runs to 15 residues. The ends were cut back, 8 bases at V and 0 bases at J, with 19 bases in the middle. The CDR3 nucleotides read TGCAGTCCGCCCTCAACAGAGCAGATGAACACTGAAGCTTTCTTT. It translates to CSPPSTEQMNTEAFF.

This clonotype was counted between two and nine times. The V gene is TRBV4-1, the J gene TRBJ2-1; 11 positions agree with TRBD1. The trim removed 3 bases at V and 9 bases at J, leaving 7 bases unmatched. This CDR3 has 15 residues. CDR1 and CDR2 from the germline V gene are MGHRA and YSYEKL. CDR3: CASSHSGQGAREQFF. Here the CDR3 DNA reads TGCGCCAGCAGCCATTCTGGACAGGGGGCTCGTGAGCAGTTCTTC.

This clonotype was detected ten times or more. In DNA, the CDR3 is TGTGCCAGCAGCTTAGAACACCTCTCCTACGAGCAGTACTTC. As protein: CASSLEHLSYEQYF. The V call is TRBV7-8, the J call TRBJ2-7; D is uncertain. The CDR3 has 14 residues. The V end lost 1 base, the J end lost 0 bases, and 7 bases lay between the germline ends. CDR1 is SGHVS, CDR2 FQNEAQ, per germline.

This chain connects TRBV2 to TRBJ1-5, with D possibly matching TRBD1 (6 bases). The V and J ends lost 5 bases and 0 bases respectively, with 11 bases between them. Germline CDR1 reads SNHLY; CDR2 reads FYNNEI. This CDR3 region has 15 residues. CDR3 sequence: CASSPGTLSNQPQHF. The DNA of the CDR3 is TGTGCCAGCAGTCCCGGGACACTTAGCAATCAGCCCCAGCATTTT.

The genes are TRBV6-6 and TRBJ2-3; no clear D gene. Germline V gene data show CDR1 as MNHNY and CDR2 as SVGAGI (reference sequence). Trimming cost V 6 bases and J 1 base, with 8 bases left between them. The CDR3 sequence is 13 residues long. The CDR3 here is CASRSSGTDTQYF. Written as DNA, the CDR3 is TGTGCCAGCAGATCGAGCGGCACAGATACGCAGTATTTT.

This clonotype occurred many times. The chain combines TRBV7-2 with TRBJ1-1, with D maybe TRBD1 (5 bases). The CDR3 sequence is 15 residues long. CDR1 is SGHTA, CDR2 FQGNSA, per germline. V was pared by 7 bases and J by 1 base, with 16 bases between. CDR3 in DNA: TGTGCCAGCACCCCTAATCCGGGACCGAACACTGAAGCTTTCTTT. Amino acid sequence: CASTPNPGPNTEAFF. Full variable domain (remainder filled in from reference TRBV7-2 and TRBJ1-1): GAGVSQSPSNKVTEKGKDVELRCDPISGHTALYWYRQSLGQGLEFLIYFQGNSAPDKSGLPSDRFSAERTGGSVSTLTIQRTQQEDSAVYLCASTPNPGPNTEAFFGQGTRLTVV.

This clonotype was picked up a small number of times. V usage is TRBV5-1 and J usage is TRBJ1-2, with 8 bases aligning to TRBD1. The ends lost 3 bases at V and 6 bases at J; junction bases unmatched: 7. Germline V gene data show CDR1 as SGHRS and CDR2 as YFSETQ. The CDR3 has 14 amino acids. The CDR3 region is CASSSWDRKDGYTF. As DNA, the CDR3 is TGCGCCAGCAGCTCCTGGGACAGGAAGGATGGCTACACCTTC.

This chain uses TRBV10-3 with TRBJ2-7; D perhaps matches TRBD2 (5 bases). Germline CDR1 reads ENHRY; CDR2 reads SYGVKD. V shed 4 bases and J shed 2 bases, with 18 bases lying between them. The CDR3 spans 16 residues. CDR3 region: CAISGENSPKTYEQYF. Written as DNA, the CDR3 is TGTGCCATCAGTGGGGAGAACAGCCCGAAAACCTACGAGCAGTACTTC.

The chain is built from TRBV7-3 and TRBJ2-5; D is undetermined. V was clipped by 1 base and J by 9 bases, with 18 bases between them. Germline CDR1 is SGHTA and CDR2 is FQGTGA. The CDR3 runs 15 residues. The CDR3 DNA reads as TGTGCCAGCAGCTTAAGCGGCGGATCTCTCGAAGCCCAGTACTTC. This codes for CASSLSGGSLEAQYF.

The sample holds a few counts of this clonotype. The chain combines TRBV6-1 with TRBJ2-3; 11 bases fit TRBD2. Germline V CDR1 and CDR2: MNHNS, SASEGT. Trimming took 2 bases from V and 2 from J; bases not matched to a gene: 6. The CDR3 runs to 17 residues. The CDR3 DNA follows: TGTGCCAGCAGTGAAACGAGACTAGCGGGGTACACAGATACGCAGTATTTT. This translates into CASSETRLAGYTDTQYF.

Ten or more counts support this clonotype. The rearrangement links TRBV4-1 to TRBJ1-2; 10 nucleotides match TRBD1. Germline V gene lookup returns CDR1 MGHRA and CDR2 YSYEKL. The CDR3 consists of 18 residues. Unmatched junction bases numbered 19, after V lost 5 bases and J lost 7 bases. Here the CDR3 reads CASSAQTGGSLLSGGYTF. The CDR3 DNA reads as TGCGCCAGCAGCGCCCAGACAGGGGGCTCGCTGCTGAGCGGTGGCTACACCTTC.

This clonotype was detected a few times. The chain links TRBV20-1 to TRBJ2-3; no definite D call. Per the germline V gene, CDR1 is DFQATT and CDR2 is SNEGSKA (reference sequence). The CDR3 totals 13 residues. The V end lost 3 bases, the J end lost 7 bases, and 14 bases lay between the germline ends. This chain's CDR3 is CSASSDLTNTQYF. The CDR3 coding sequence is TGCAGTGCTAGCAGCGACCTCACGAATACGCAGTATTTT.

The chain links TRBV23-1 to TRBJ1-2; TRBD1 is a possible D gene (5 bases). TRBV23-1 is assigned to the ORF class and has an uncertain function. The CDR3 is 18 residues long. With 3 bases removed from V and 2 bases from J, the gap between germline ends came to 22 bases. The CDR3 loop is CASSHWPRATQLNYGYTF. In nucleotides, the CDR3 is TGCGCCAGCAGTCATTGGCCCAGGGCAACACAATTGAACTATGGCTACACCTTC.